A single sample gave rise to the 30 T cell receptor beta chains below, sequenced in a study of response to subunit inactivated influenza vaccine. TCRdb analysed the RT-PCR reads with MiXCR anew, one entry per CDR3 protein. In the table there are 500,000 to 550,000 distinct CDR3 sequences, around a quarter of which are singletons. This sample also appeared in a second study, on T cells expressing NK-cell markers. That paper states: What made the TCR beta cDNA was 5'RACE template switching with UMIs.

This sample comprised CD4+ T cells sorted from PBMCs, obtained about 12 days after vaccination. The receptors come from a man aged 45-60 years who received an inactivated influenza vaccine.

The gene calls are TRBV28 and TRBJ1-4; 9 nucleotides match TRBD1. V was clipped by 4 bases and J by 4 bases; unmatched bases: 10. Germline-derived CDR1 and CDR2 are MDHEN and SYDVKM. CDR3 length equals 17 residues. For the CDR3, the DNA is TGTGCCAGCAGTTCACCCGGACAGGGGTGGGATAATGAAAAACTGTTTTTT. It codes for CASSSPGQGWDNEKLFF.

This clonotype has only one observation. The CDR3 coding sequence is TGTGCCAGCAGCCGGGGGGTCGGTCAGCCCCAGCATTTT. It encodes CASSRGVGQPQHF. V gene TRBV3-1 combines with J gene TRBJ1-5; D is perhaps TRBD1 (5 bases). The CDR3 contains 13 residues. Germline V gene sequence: CDR1 LGHDT, CDR2 YNNKEL (reference sequence). Trimming cost V 4 bases and J 6 bases, with 10 bases left between them. Variable domain in full (rest from reference TRBV3-1 and TRBJ1-5): DTAVSQTPKYLVTQMGNDKSIKCEQNLGHDTMYWYKQDSKKFLKIMFSYNNKELIINETVPNRFSPKSPDKAHLNLHINSLELGDSAVYFCASSRGVGQPQHFGDGTRLSIL.

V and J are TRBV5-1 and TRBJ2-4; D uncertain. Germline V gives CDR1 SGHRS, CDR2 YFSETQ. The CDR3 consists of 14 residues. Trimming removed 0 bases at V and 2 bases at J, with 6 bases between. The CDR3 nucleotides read TGCGCCAGCAGCTTGGATTTTCCCAAAAACATTCAGTACTTC. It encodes CASSLDFPKNIQYF.

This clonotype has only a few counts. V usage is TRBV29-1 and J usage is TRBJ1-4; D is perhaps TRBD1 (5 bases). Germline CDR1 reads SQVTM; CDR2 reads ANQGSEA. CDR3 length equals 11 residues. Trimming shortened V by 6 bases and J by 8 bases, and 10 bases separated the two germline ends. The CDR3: CSVDWGEKLFF. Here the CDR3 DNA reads TGCAGCGTCGACTGGGGGGAAAAACTGTTTTTT.

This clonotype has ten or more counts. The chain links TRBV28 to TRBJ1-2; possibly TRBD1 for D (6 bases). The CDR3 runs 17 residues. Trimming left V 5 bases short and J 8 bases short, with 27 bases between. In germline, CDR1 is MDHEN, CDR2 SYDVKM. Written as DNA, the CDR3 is TGTGCCAGCAGTCCGACGGGGGCGCGAACGGTGGGATGGGGCTACACCTTC. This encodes CASSPTGARTVGWGYTF.

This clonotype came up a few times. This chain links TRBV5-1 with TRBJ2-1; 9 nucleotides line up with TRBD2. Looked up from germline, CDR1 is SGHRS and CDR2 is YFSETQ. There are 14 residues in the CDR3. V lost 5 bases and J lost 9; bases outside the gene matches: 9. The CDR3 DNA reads TGCGCCAGCAGTGGCGGGGGGGCAGTAGGTGAGCAGTTCTTC. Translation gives CASSGGGAVGEQFF.

The CDR3 region has the DNA TGTGCCAGCAGTTTAGGGTTCCTGAACACTGAAGCTTTCTTT. Translation gives CASSLGFLNTEAFF. The rearrangement uses TRBV28 and TRBJ1-1, with D unresolved. The CDR3 runs to 14 residues. The germline CDR1 and CDR2 sequences are MDHEN and SYDVKM. The V gene lost 2 bases and the J gene lost 0 bases, with 7 bases spanning the gap.

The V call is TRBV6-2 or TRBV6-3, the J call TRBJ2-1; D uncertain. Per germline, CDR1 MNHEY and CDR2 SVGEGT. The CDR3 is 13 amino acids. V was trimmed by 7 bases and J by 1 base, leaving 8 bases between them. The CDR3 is CASNRPSYNEQFF. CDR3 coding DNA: TGTGCCAGCAACCGGCCTTCCTACAATGAGCAGTTCTTC.

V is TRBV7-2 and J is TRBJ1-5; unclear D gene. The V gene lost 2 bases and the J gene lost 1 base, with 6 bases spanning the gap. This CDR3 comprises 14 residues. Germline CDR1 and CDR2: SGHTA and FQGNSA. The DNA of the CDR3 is TGTGCCAGCAGCTTATTGGCCAGCAATCAGCCCCAGCATTTT. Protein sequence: CASSLLASNQPQHF. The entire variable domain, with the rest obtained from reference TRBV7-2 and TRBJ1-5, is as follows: GAGVSQSPSNKVTEKGKDVELRCDPISGHTALYWYRQSLGQGLEFLIYFQGNSAPDKSGLPSDRFSAERTGGSVSTLTIQRTQQEDSAVYLCASSLLASNQPQHFGDGTRLSIL.

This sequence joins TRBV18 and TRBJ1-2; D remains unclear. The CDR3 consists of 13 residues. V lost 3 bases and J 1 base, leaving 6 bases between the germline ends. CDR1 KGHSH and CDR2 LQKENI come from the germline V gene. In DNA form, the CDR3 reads TGTGCCAGCTCACCGGAACTTAACTATGGCTACACCTTC. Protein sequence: CASSPELNYGYTF.

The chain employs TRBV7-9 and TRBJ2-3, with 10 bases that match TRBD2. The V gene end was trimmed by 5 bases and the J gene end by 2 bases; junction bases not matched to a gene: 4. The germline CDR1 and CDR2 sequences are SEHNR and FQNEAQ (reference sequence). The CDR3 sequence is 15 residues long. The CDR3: CASSPGTSDTDTQYF. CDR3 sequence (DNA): TGTGCCAGCAGCCCCGGGACTAGCGACACAGATACGCAGTATTTT.

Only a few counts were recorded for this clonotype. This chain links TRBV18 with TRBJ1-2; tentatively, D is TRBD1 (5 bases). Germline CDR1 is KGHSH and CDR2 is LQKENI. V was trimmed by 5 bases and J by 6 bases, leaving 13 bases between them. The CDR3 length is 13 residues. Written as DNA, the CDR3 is TGTGCCAGCTCAACGGTTGTGGGGGATGGCTACACCTTC. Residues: CASSTVVGDGYTF. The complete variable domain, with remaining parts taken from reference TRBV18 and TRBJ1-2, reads NAGVMQNPRHLVRRRGQEARLRCSPMKGHSHVYWYRQLPEEGLKFMVYLQKENIIDESGMPKERFSAEFPKEGPSILRIQQVVRGDSAAYFCASSTVVGDGYTFGSGTRLTVV.

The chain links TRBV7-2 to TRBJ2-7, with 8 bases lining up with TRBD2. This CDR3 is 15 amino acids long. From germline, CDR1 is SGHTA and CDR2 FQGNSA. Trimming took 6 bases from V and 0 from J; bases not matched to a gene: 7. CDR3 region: CASRVTSASSYEQYF. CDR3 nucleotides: TGTGCCAGCAGGGTGACTAGCGCCTCCTCCTACGAGCAGTACTTC.

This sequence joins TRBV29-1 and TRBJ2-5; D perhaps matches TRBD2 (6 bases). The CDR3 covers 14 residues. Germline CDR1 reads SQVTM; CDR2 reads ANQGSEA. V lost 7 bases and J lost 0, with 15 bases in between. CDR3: CSATGLLYQETQYF. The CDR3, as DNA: TGCAGCGCTACGGGACTCTTGTACCAAGAGACCCAGTACTTC.

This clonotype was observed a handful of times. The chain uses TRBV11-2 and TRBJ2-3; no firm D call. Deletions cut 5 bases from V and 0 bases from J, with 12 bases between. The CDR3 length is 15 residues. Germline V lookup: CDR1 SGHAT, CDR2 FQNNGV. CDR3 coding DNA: TGTGCCAGCAGCCCCACGCGGCCGAGCACAGATACGCAGTATTTT. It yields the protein CASSPTRPSTDTQYF. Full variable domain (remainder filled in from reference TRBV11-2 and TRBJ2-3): EAGVAQSPRYKIIEKRQSVAFWCNPISGHATLYWYQQILGQGPKLLIQFQNNGVVDDSQLPKDRFSAERLKGVDSTLKIQPAKLEDSAVYLCASSPTRPSTDTQYFGPGTRLTVL.

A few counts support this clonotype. The CDR3 bases are TGCAGTGCCCGAAGTCCCCCGGGACTAGGCTACAATGAGCAGTTCTTC. As protein: CSARSPPGLGYNEQFF. This chain joins TRBV20-1 and TRBJ2-1; TRBD2 agrees at 8 bases. Trimming removed 6 bases from V and 3 bases from J; junction bases left unmatched: 13. The CDR3 loop spans 16 amino acids. Germline loops: CDR1 DFQATT, CDR2 SNEGSKA (reference sequence).

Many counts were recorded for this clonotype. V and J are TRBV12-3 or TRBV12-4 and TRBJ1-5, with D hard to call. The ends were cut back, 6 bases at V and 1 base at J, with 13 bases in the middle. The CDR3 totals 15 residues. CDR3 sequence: CASRTTYISNQPQHF. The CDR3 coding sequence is TGTGCCAGCAGGACTACATATATCAGCAATCAGCCCCAGCATTTT.

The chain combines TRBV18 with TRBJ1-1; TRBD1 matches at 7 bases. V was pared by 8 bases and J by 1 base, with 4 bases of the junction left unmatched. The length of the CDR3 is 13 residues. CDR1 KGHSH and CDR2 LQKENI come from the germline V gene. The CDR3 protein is CASTTGENTEAFF. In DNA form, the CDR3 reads TGTGCCAGCACCACAGGGGAGAACACTGAAGCTTTCTTT.

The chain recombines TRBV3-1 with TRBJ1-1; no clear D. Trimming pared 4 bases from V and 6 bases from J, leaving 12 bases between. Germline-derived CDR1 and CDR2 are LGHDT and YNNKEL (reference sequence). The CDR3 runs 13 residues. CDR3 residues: CASSPGKGAEAFF. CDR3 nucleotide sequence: TGTGCCAGCAGCCCCGGCAAGGGCGCTGAAGCTTTCTTT. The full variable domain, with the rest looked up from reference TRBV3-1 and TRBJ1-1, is DTAVSQTPKYLVTQMGNDKSIKCEQNLGHDTMYWYKQDSKKFLKIMFSYNNKELIINETVPNRFSPKSPDKAHLNLHINSLELGDSAVYFCASSPGKGAEAFFGQGTRLTVV.

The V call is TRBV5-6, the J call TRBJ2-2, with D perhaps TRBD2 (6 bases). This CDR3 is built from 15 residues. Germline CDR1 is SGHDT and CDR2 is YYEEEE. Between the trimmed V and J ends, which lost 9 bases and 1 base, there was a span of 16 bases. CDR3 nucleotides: TGTGCCACCCGACCGGGACTTCTGAACACCGGGGAGCTGTTTTTT. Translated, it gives CATRPGLLNTGELFF.

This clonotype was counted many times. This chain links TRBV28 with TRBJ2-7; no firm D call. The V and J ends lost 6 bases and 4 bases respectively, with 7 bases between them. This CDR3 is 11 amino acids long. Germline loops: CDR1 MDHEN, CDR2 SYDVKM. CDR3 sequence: CASSSQYEQYF. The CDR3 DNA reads TGTGCCAGCAGCTCTCAATACGAGCAGTACTTC.

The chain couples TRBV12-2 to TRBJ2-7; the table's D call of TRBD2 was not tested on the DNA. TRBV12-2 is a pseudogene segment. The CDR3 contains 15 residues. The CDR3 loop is CASRLGTSMGYEQYF. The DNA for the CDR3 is TGTGCAAGTCGCTTAGGGACTAGTATGGGTTACGAGCAGTACTTC.

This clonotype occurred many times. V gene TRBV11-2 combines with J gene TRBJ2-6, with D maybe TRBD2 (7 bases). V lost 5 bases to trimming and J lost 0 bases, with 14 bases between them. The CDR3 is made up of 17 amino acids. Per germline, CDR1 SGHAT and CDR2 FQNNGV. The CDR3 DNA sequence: TGTGCCAGCAGCCCGGGGGGCTTCTCCTCTGGGGCCAACGTCCTGACTTTC. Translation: CASSPGGFSSGANVLTF.

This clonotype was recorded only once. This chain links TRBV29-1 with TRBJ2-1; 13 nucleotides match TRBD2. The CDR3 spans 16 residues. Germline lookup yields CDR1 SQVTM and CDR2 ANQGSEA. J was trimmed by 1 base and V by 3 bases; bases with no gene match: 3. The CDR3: CSVEGLAGFSYNEQFF. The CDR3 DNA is TGCAGCGTTGAGGGACTAGCGGGGTTTTCCTACAATGAGCAGTTCTTC.

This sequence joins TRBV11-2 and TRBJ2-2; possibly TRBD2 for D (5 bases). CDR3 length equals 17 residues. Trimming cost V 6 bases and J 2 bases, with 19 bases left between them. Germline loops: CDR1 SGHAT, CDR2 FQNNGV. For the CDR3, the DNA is TGTGCCAGCAGGATGGGTAGAGGGAGACGTAACACCGGGGAGCTGTTTTTT. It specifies CASRMGRGRRNTGELFF.

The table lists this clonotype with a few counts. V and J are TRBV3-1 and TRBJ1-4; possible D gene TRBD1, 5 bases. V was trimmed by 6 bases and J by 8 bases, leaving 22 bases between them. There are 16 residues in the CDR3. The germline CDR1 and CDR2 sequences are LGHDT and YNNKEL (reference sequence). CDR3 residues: CASSPILQVKREKLFF. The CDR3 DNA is TGTGCCAGCAGTCCCATTTTACAGGTGAAGAGAGAAAAACTGTTTTTT.

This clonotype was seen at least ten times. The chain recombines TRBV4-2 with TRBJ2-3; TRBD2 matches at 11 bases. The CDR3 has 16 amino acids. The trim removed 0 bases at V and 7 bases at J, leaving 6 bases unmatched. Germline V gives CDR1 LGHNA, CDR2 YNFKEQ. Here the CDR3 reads CASSQEGLAGGHTQYF. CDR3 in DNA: TGTGCCAGCAGCCAAGAGGGGCTAGCGGGGGGACATACGCAGTATTTT.

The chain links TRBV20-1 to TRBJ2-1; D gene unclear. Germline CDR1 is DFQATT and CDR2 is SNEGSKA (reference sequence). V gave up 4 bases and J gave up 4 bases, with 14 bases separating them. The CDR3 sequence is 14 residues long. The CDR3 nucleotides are TGCAGTGCTACGCTCCGAATATTTTACAATGAGCAGTTCTTC. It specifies CSATLRIFYNEQFF.

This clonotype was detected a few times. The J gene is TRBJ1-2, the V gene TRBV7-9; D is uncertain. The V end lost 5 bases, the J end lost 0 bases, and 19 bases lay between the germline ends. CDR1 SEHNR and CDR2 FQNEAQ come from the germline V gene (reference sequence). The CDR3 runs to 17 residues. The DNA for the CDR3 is TGTGCCAGCAGCGGACGAGCGGTACAACCTACTAACTATGGCTACACCTTC. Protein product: CASSGRAVQPTNYGYTF.

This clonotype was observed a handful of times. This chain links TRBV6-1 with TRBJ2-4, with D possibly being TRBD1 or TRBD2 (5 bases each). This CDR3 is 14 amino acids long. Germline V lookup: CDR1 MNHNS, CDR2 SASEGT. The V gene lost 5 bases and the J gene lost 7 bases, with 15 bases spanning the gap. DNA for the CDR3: TGTGCCAGCAGTCCTCCCCCGGGACGCAACATTCAGTACTTC. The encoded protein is CASSPPPGRNIQYF.